This record looks at one T cell receptor (beta chain) sequence and its context. The study drew participants aged about 18 to 90 years from some 23 US areas. Which cohort a participant joined came from the clinical history participants gave. The data originate from a study of blood T cell repertoires in COVID-19. The method was immunoSEQ multiplex PCR; TCRdb's version includes in-frame clones alone and lacks a portion of them. The sample has 280,000 or so clones, around 90% seen once. Deletions cut 4 bases from V and 5 bases from J, with 21 bases between. CDR1 and CDR2 from the germline V gene are MNHNS and SASEGT. The CDR3 length is 16 residues.

The TCR sequence derives from a woman aged 40 to 49 who had recovered from COVID-19. The sequencing sample was made of PBMCs or T cells enriched from blood (not recorded which). The chain joins TRBV6-1 to TRBJ2-7; a possible D gene is TRBD2 (6 bases). The CDR3 loop is CASSGRGTGARHEQYF. CDR3 sequence (DNA): TGTGCCAGCAGTGGACGCGGGACGGGCGCCCGTCACGAGCAGTACTTC.